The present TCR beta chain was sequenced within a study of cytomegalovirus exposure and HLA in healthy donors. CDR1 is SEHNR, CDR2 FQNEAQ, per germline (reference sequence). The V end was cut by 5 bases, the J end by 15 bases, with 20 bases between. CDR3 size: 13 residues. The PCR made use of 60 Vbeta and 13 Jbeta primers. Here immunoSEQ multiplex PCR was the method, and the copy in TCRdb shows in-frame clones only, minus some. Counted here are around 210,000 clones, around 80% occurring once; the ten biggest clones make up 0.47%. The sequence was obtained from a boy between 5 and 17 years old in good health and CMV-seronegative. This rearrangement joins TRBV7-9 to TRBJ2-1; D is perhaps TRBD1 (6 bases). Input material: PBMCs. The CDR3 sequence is CASSRGQGRKGFF. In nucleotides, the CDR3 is TGTGCCAGCAGCCGCGGGCAGGGGCGTAAAGGGTTCTTC.